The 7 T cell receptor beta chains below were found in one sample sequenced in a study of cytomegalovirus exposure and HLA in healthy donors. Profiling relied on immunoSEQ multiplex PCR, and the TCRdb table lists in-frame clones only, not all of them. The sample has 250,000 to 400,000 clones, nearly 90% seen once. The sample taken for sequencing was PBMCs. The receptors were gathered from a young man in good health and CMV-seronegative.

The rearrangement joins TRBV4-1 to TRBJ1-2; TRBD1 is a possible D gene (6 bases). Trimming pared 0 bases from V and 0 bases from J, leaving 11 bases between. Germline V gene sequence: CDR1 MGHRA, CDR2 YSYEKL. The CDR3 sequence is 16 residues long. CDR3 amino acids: CASSQEGRGANYGYTF. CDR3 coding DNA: TGCGCCAGCAGCCAAGAGGGCAGGGGAGCTAACTATGGCTACACCTTC.

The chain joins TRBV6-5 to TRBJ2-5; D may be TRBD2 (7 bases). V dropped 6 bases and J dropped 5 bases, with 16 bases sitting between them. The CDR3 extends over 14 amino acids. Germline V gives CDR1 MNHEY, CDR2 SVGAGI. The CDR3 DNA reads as TGTGCCAGCAGACGAGGGGGGGGGCTGGAGACCCAGTACTTC. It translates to CASRRGGGLETQYF.

CDR3 nucleotide sequence: TGTGCCAGCTCACCATATGGGCAGAAAGAGACCCAGTACTTC. Its translation: CASSPYGQKETQYF. The chain uses TRBV18 and TRBJ2-5; the D is unclear. Germline V gene lookup returns CDR1 KGHSH and CDR2 LQKENI. With 2 bases removed from V and 3 bases from J, the gap between germline ends came to 10 bases. This CDR3 region has 14 residues.

CDR3 DNA: TGCGCCAGCAGCCAAGCTCGGGCGGGCGAGCAGTACTTC. Amino acid sequence: CASSQARAGEQYF. The chain uses TRBV4-3 and TRBJ2-7; maybe TRBD2 (5 bases). This CDR3 region has 13 residues. V was cut by 1 base and J by 6 bases, with 10 bases left in between. In germline, CDR1 is LGHNA, CDR2 YSLEER.

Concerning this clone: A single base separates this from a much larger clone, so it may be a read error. CDR3 in DNA: TGTGCCAGCAGTCTTGACATTGAAGCTTTCTTT. Amino acid sequence: CASSLDIEAFF. The chain links TRBV2 to TRBJ1-1; D is ambiguous. V was cut by 5 bases and J by 7 bases, with 8 bases left in between. Germline loops: CDR1 SNHLY, CDR2 FYNNEI. The CDR3 totals 11 residues.

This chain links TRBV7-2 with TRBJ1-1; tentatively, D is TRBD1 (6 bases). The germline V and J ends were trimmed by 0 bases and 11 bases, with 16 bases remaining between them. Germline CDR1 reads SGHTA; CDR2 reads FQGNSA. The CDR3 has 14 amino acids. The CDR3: CASSLAAYTGYAFF. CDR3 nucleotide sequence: TGTGCCAGCAGCTTAGCGGCCTATACAGGGTACGCTTTCTTT. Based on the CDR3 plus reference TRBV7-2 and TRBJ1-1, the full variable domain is GAGVSQSPSNKVTEKGKDVELRCDPISGHTALYWYRQSLGQGLEFLIYFQGNSAPDKSGLPSDRFSAERTGGSVSTLTIQRTQQEDSAVYLCASSLAAYTGYAFFGQGTRLTVV.

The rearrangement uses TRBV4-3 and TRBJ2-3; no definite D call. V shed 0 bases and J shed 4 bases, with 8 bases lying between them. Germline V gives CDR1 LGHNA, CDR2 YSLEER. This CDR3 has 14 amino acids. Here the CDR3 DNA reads TGCGCCAGCAGCCAAGATCGAGCTTCAGATACGCAGTATTTT. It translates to CASSQDRASDTQYF.